The 27 T cell receptor beta chains listed next were all sequenced from one sample in a study of T cell repertoires in cytomegalovirus infection. TCRdb re-derived calls from the reads in MiXCR, one entry per CDR3 protein. In the table there are some 150,000 distinct CDR3 sequences, 23% of which are singletons. The material sequenced was PBMCs. The receptor source for this set is a human donor in good health (CMV status not recorded). Some clones in this sample may be carry-over from other donors' samples.

The table lists this clonotype with many counts. CDR3 DNA sequence: TGTGCCAGCAGTCCCCTCTCGCCCTCGGGGGAAGGAGATACGCAGTATTTT. This translates into CASSPLSPSGEGDTQYF. This chain uses TRBV28 with TRBJ2-3; D perhaps matches TRBD2 (6 bases). V lost 5 bases, J lost 5 bases, and 23 bases lay in between. The germline CDR1 and CDR2 sequences are MDHEN and SYDVKM. The length of the CDR3 is 17 residues.

This clonotype was observed many times. The chain is built from TRBV12-3 or TRBV12-4 and TRBJ1-2; no clear D gene. The CDR3 has 13 amino acids. Trimming left V 3 bases short and J 0 bases short, with 5 bases between. The CDR3 DNA follows: TGTGCCAGCAGTTTGATAGCTAACTATGGCTACACCTTC. This gives the protein CASSLIANYGYTF.

The chain recombines TRBV6-1 with TRBJ1-1; 8 bases agree with TRBD1. The CDR3 runs 13 residues. V lost 7 bases and J lost 4; bases outside the gene matches: 5. The V gene's germline CDR1 is MNHNS and CDR2 SASEGT. CDR3 bases: TGTGCCAGCACTGGACAGGGTGTCACTGAAGCTTTCTTT. This gives the protein CASTGQGVTEAFF.

V and J are TRBV6-2 or TRBV6-3 and TRBJ2-5; 7 bases are shared with TRBD2. Germline values: CDR1 MNHEY, CDR2 SVGEGT. The V and J ends lost 2 bases and 5 bases, in that order; junction bases with no gene match: 11. The CDR3 loop spans 16 amino acids. The CDR3 nucleotides read TGTGCCAGCAGTTACCTCGCGGGAGACGTGGAGGAGACCCAGTACTTC. This translates into CASSYLAGDVEETQYF.

This clonotype was detected only a few times. The chain carries TRBV13 and TRBJ2-2; 9 bases match TRBD2. The germline V gene encodes CDR1 PRHDT and CDR2 FYEKMQ (reference sequence). V shed 2 bases, J shed 6 bases, and the junction held 7 bases outside the gene matches. This CDR3 contains 16 residues. The CDR3 nucleotides are TGTGCCAGCAGCTTAAGAAGCGGGAGGATCTCCGGGGAGCTGTTTTTT. It yields the protein CASSLRSGRISGELFF.

This clonotype counts as medium-sized (0.01 to 0.1%). The chain employs TRBV11-2 and TRBJ2-2, with a weak D call TRBD1 (5 bases). CDR1 and CDR2 (germline): SGHAT, FQNNGV. V gave up 2 bases and J gave up 8 bases, with 9 bases separating them. CDR3 size: 13 residues. CDR3 sequence: CASSLMGPGELFF. The CDR3 DNA reads TGTGCCAGCAGCTTAATGGGGCCGGGGGAGCTGTTTTTT.

The chain employs TRBV23-1 and TRBJ1-5; TRBD1 matches at 10 bases. TRBV23-1 is recorded as an ORF, its role being uncertain. Unmatched junction bases numbered 3, after V lost 0 bases and J lost 7 bases. This CDR3 is built from 15 residues. The CDR3 bases are TGCGCCAGCAGTCAATCGGGGACAGGGGACCAGCCCCAGCATTTT. Translated, it gives CASSQSGTGDQPQHF.

With regard to this clonotype: A much larger clone is a single base away; this may be a read error. V is TRBV7-9 and J is TRBJ1-6, with D hard to call. Trimming left V 3 bases short and J 7 bases short, with 4 bases between. The germline V gene encodes CDR1 SEHNR and CDR2 FQNEAQ (reference sequence). The CDR3 has 12 amino acids. The CDR3 DNA follows: TGTGCCAGCAGCTTGTGGAATTCACCCCTCCACTTT. It yields the protein CASSLWNSPLHF.

This clonotype was observed at least ten times. The chain couples TRBV7-2 to TRBJ1-1; D uncertain. V was shortened by 7 bases and J by 0 bases, with 9 bases between the two germline ends. The CDR3 is made up of 13 amino acids. Germline V gene sequence: CDR1 SGHTA, CDR2 FQGNSA. The CDR3 protein is CASTYSLNTEAFF. The CDR3 region has the DNA TGTGCCAGCACATACAGCTTGAACACTGAAGCTTTCTTT. The full variable domain, completed using reference TRBV7-2 and TRBJ1-1, is GAGVSQSPSNKVTEKGKDVELRCDPISGHTALYWYRQSLGQGLEFLIYFQGNSAPDKSGLPSDRFSAERTGGSVSTLTIQRTQQEDSAVYLCASTYSLNTEAFFGQGTRLTVV.

This clonotype was counted at least ten times. J is TRBJ2-1 and V is TRBV7-8, with TRBD2 matching 8 bases. The CDR3 has 14 residues. The germline CDR1 and CDR2 sequences are SGHVS and FQNEAQ. V shed 5 bases, J shed 5 bases, and the junction held 5 bases outside the gene matches. The CDR3 DNA sequence: TGTGCCAGCAGCCATGGACTAGCCGACAATGAGCAGTTCTTC. It yields the protein CASSHGLADNEQFF. Full variable domain (remainder filled in from reference TRBV7-8 and TRBJ2-1): GAGVSQSPRYKVAKRGQDVALRCDPISGHVSLFWYQQALGQGPEFLTYFQNEAQLDKSGLPSDRFFAERPEGSVSTLKIQRTQQEDSAVYLCASSHGLADNEQFFGPGTRLTVL.

This chain links TRBV20-1 with TRBJ2-1; D might be TRBD2 (6 bases). V lost 3 bases to trimming and J lost 13 bases, with 22 bases between them. The germline V gene has CDR1 DFQATT and CDR2 SNEGSKA (reference sequence). The CDR3 is 14 amino acids. In DNA, the CDR3 is TGCAGTGCTAGTCCCTGGCCGTTAGGCGGGAACCAGTTCTTC. Translation: CSASPWPLGGNQFF.

A few counts support this clonotype. This chain links TRBV7-3 with TRBJ1-6; D might be TRBD1 (6 bases). V lost 5 bases, J lost 4 bases, and 9 bases lay in between. The CDR3 contains 14 residues. Looked up from germline, CDR1 is SGHTA and CDR2 is FQGTGA. This CDR3 reads CASSVDSYNSPLHF. The CDR3 DNA reads TGTGCCAGCAGCGTGGACAGTTATAATTCACCCCTCCACTTT.

This clonotype was picked up many times. The V gene is TRBV7-2, the J gene TRBJ2-3; 9 positions agree with TRBD2. This CDR3 comprises 14 residues. V lost 5 bases and J lost 3; bases outside the gene matches: 3. Per germline, CDR1 SGHTA and CDR2 FQGNSA. The CDR3 DNA follows: TGTGCCAGCAGCGACGCGGGGGGGACAGATACGCAGTATTTT. Protein: CASSDAGGTDTQYF.

The chain uses TRBV13 and TRBJ1-5; D perhaps matches TRBD1 (6 bases). Germline values: CDR1 PRHDT, CDR2 FYEKMQ (reference sequence). This CDR3 is 15 amino acids long. V was clipped by 3 bases and J by 6 bases, with 15 bases between them. The CDR3 region has the DNA TGTGCCAGCAGCTTTTACCAGGGGCCCCCTCAGCCCCAGCATTTT. The encoded protein is CASSFYQGPPQPQHF. Combining the CDR3 with reference TRBV13 and TRBJ1-5 gives the whole variable domain AAGVIQSPRHLIKEKRETATLKCYPIPRHDTVYWYQQGPGQDPQFLISFYEKMQSDKGSIPDRFSAQQFSDYHSELNMSSLELGDSALYFCASSFYQGPPQPQHFGDGTRLSIL.

The chain combines TRBV29-1 with TRBJ2-4; 8 bases are a match to TRBD1. The CDR3 length is 14 residues. The V segment lost 7 bases and the J segment 6 bases; nucleotides outside the gene matches: 11. The germline CDR1 and CDR2 sequences are SQVTM and ANQGSEA. CDR3 nucleotides: TGCAGCGCCCCATGGACAGGGCCGACAAACATTCAGTACTTC. Translating gives CSAPWTGPTNIQYF.

The chain employs TRBV24-1 and TRBJ2-3; no clear D gene. V gave up 4 bases and J gave up 0 bases, with 10 bases separating them. Germline-derived CDR1 and CDR2 are KGHDR and SFDVKD. The CDR3 loop spans 15 amino acids. This CDR3 reads CATSDVAVSTDTQYF. The CDR3 nucleotides are TGTGCCACCAGTGACGTGGCGGTGAGCACAGATACGCAGTATTTT.

This clonotype was seen a few times. One end of the junction does not line up with germline, which may come from a read error. The V and J genes are TRBV7-6 and TRBJ1-1; D call uncertain. This CDR3 has 13 amino acids. CDR1 is SGHVS and CDR2 is FNYEAQ in the germline V gene. The CDR3 reads CASSRDTNTEAFF. For the CDR3, the DNA is TGTGCTAGCAGCCGAGACACCAACACTGAAGCTTTCTTT.

The rearrangement joins TRBV5-5 to TRBJ2-7; D remains ambiguous. Germline values: CDR1 SGHKS, CDR2 YYEKEE (reference sequence). The CDR3 is 15 amino acids. With 1 base removed from V and 2 bases from J, the gap between germline ends came to 13 bases. As DNA, the CDR3 is TGTGCCAGCAGCTTGACTGTGACTGGTACCTACGAGCAGTACTTC. Translated, it gives CASSLTVTGTYEQYF.

This clonotype was counted only a few times. The chain uses TRBV27 and TRBJ1-5; possibly TRBD1 for D (5 bases). CDR3 length equals 15 residues. Germline V gene lookup returns CDR1 MNHEY and CDR2 SMNVEV (reference sequence). Trimming shortened V by 10 bases and J by 0 bases, and 16 bases separated the two germline ends. The CDR3 bases are TGTGCCACCCAGATACTTGGGGGTAGCAATCAGCCCCAGCATTTT. It codes for CATQILGGSNQPQHF.

This chain links TRBV5-6 with TRBJ2-2; D gene uncertain. The CDR3 totals 16 residues. Germline values: CDR1 SGHDT, CDR2 YYEEEE. Trimming left V 4 bases short and J 4 bases short, with 17 bases between. The CDR3 region is CASSADNLISTGELFF. The CDR3 nucleotides read TGTGCCAGCAGCGCCGACAATCTGATTAGCACCGGGGAGCTGTTTTTT.

The rearrangement joins TRBV7-8 to TRBJ2-7; TRBD2 might be the D (6 bases). CDR1 and CDR2 (germline): SGHVS, FQNEAQ. V was pared by 3 bases and J by 2 bases, with 14 bases between. The CDR3 sequence is 15 residues long. The CDR3 coding sequence is TGTGCCAGCAGCTTGACCGGGACGGGAGCCTACGAGCAGTACTTC. Its translation: CASSLTGTGAYEQYF. Full variable domain (remainder filled in from reference TRBV7-8 and TRBJ2-7): GAGVSQSPRYKVAKRGQDVALRCDPISGHVSLFWYQQALGQGPEFLTYFQNEAQLDKSGLPSDRFFAERPEGSVSTLKIQRTQQEDSAVYLCASSLTGTGAYEQYFGPGTRLTVT.

The sample holds many counts of this clonotype. The V and J genes are TRBV7-2 and TRBJ1-2; TRBD1 aligns across 7 bases. With 5 bases clipped from V and 4 bases from J, the junction kept 10 bases outside the gene matches. Germline loops: CDR1 SGHTA, CDR2 FQGNSA. CDR3 length equals 15 residues. The CDR3 DNA follows: TGTGCCAGCAGCATCTACCGGGACAGCCCCTATGGCTACACCTTC. This sequence encodes CASSIYRDSPYGYTF.

The V and J genes are TRBV9 and TRBJ1-3, with 7 bases aligning to TRBD1. The CDR3 is made up of 15 amino acids. Trimming cost V 4 bases and J 0 bases; bases outside gene matches: 4. Germline loops: CDR1 SGDLS, CDR2 YYNGEE. In DNA, the CDR3 is TGTGCCAGCAGCCGGACAGGTCTCTCTGGAAACACCATATATTTT. As protein: CASSRTGLSGNTIYF.

This clonotype was recorded many times. The rearrangement links TRBV7-6 to TRBJ2-5; TRBD2 aligns across 8 bases. Unmatched junction bases numbered 3, after V lost 5 bases and J lost 1 base. The V gene's germline CDR1 is SGHVS and CDR2 FNYEAQ. The CDR3 length is 14 residues. This CDR3 reads CASSPTSGQETQYF. The CDR3 nucleotides read TGTGCCAGCAGCCCAACTAGCGGCCAAGAGACCCAGTACTTC. Full variable domain (remainder filled in from reference TRBV7-6 and TRBJ2-5): GAGVSQSPRYKVTKRGQDVALRCDPISGHVSLYWYRQALGQGPEFLTYFNYEAQQDKSGLPNDRFSAERPEGSISTLTIQRTEQRDSAMYRCASSPTSGQETQYFGPGTRLLVL.

This chain uses TRBV20-1 with TRBJ1-4; tentative D call: TRBD1 (5 bases). Germline V gives CDR1 DFQATT, CDR2 SNEGSKA (reference sequence). Trimming took 3 bases from V and 0 from J, leaving 11 bases between them. The length of the CDR3 is 15 residues. CDR3 in amino acids: CSARGDLTTNEKLFF. For the CDR3, the DNA is TGCAGTGCTAGGGGGGACCTAACAACTAATGAAAAACTGTTTTTT.

This chain connects TRBV20-1 to TRBJ2-5; TRBD2 matches at 11 bases. Germline assignment: CDR1 DFQATT and CDR2 SNEGSKA (reference sequence). After removal of 6 bases from V and 3 bases from J, the junction contained 6 bases not matched to a gene. The CDR3 is made up of 14 amino acids. CDR3 bases: TGCAGTGCAAACCAACTAGCGGGGGAAGAGACCCAGTACTTC. This gives the protein CSANQLAGEETQYF.

In its sample, this clonotype was seen many times. V and J are TRBV7-2 and TRBJ2-5; the match to TRBD2 covers 8 bases. This CDR3 comprises 15 residues. Germline V gives CDR1 SGHTA, CDR2 FQGNSA. The V and J ends lost 8 bases and 4 bases, in that order; junction bases with no gene match: 12. CDR3 bases: TGTGCCAGCTCTTCAGGGCTAGCGGGTGCAGAGACCCAGTACTTC. Translating it yields CASSSGLAGAETQYF.